The present T cell receptor beta chain was sequenced within a study of blood T cell repertoires in COVID-19. Per the authors' pipeline: For nucleated cells, counts were estimated from reference gene primer amplification. Clones were read by immunoSEQ multiplex PCR, and TCRdb kept only the in-frame ones, dropping some. Clone size and V and J calls were adopted from that table, with D and trimming inferred from the DNA. The table has some 220,000 clones, about four fifths seen once. From germline, CDR1 is KGHDR and CDR2 SFDVKD. CDR3 size: 16 residues. The J segment lost 4 bases and the V segment lost 5 bases, leaving 10 bases of the junction unmatched.

The chain has TRBV24-1 and TRBJ2-3; 8 bases fit TRBD1. Sequencing was done on a sample of peripheral blood. The sequence came from an older woman with acute or convalescent COVID-19. CDR3 nucleotides: TGTGCCACCAGTGGATCCCCGACAGGGGAGCCAGATACGCAGTATTTT. It is translated as CATSGSPTGEPDTQYF.